Shown below are 18 T cell receptor beta chains from a single sample sequenced in a study of blood T cell dynamics during melanoma immunotherapy. Time point reported: week 3, after first cycle of checkpoint inhibitor. TCRdb keeps only in-frame clones here, not all; method: immunoSEQ multiplex PCR. The sample holds 15,000 or so clones, 94% seen once. The source was effector memory CD8+ T cells from blood, collected from a patient treated with checkpoint blockade. The receptor set was obtained from a human donor with melanoma.

The chain uses TRBV28 and TRBJ2-7, with D possibly matching TRBD2 (6 bases). V lost 8 bases and J lost 0, with 26 bases in between. The germline V gene encodes CDR1 MDHEN and CDR2 SYDVKM. The CDR3 has 18 amino acids. CDR3 in amino acids: CASEVGGPGTESSYEQYF. The CDR3 nucleotides read TGTGCCAGCGAGGTGGGGGGTCCCGGGACGGAGAGCTCCTACGAGCAGTACTTC.

The V gene is TRBV27, the J gene TRBJ2-7; TRBD1 matches 8 bases. The V gene's germline CDR1 is MNHEY and CDR2 SMNVEV (reference sequence). The CDR3 totals 15 residues. J was trimmed by 1 base and V by 2 bases; bases with no gene match: 4. The CDR3 is CASSLGQGLSYEQYF. CDR3 bases: TGTGCCAGCAGTTTAGGACAGGGTCTATCCTACGAGCAGTACTTC.

The chain employs TRBV19 and TRBJ2-7; 8 positions agree with TRBD1. V shed 2 bases and J 2 bases; nucleotides not matched to a gene: 5. This CDR3 comprises 15 residues. In germline, CDR1 is LNHDA, CDR2 SQIVND (reference sequence). CDR3 DNA sequence: TGTGCCAGTAGTATACTCGGGACAGGAGCCTACGAGCAGTACTTC. Translation gives CASSILGTGAYEQYF.

The chain uses TRBV5-6 and TRBJ2-7, with D hard to call. Germline V gives CDR1 SGHDT, CDR2 YYEEEE. CDR3 size: 14 residues. The V end was cut by 0 bases, the J end by 4 bases, with 11 bases between. CDR3 protein: CASSLVGRTYEQYF. In DNA form, the CDR3 reads TGTGCCAGCAGCTTGGTTGGCCGGACGTACGAGCAGTACTTC.

The gene calls are TRBV5-4 and TRBJ1-5; tentatively, D is TRBD1 (6 bases). V was clipped by 0 bases and J by 5 bases, with 21 bases between them. CDR1 SGHNT and CDR2 YYREEE come from the germline V gene (reference sequence). The CDR3 runs 18 residues. The CDR3 reads CASSLGPTGMEDHQPQHF. The CDR3 DNA reads as TGTGCCAGCAGCTTGGGACCTACAGGGATGGAGGATCATCAGCCCCAGCATTTT. Supplemented by reference TRBV5-4 and TRBJ1-5, the full variable domain reads ETGVTQSPTHLIKTRGQQVTLRCSSQSGHNTVSWYQQALGQGPQFIFQYYREEENGRGNFPPRFSGLQFPNYSSELNVNALELDDSALYLCASSLGPTGMEDHQPQHFGDGTRLSIL.

This chain links TRBV11-2 with TRBJ1-1; D remains unclear. V dropped 0 bases and J dropped 10 bases, with 18 bases sitting between them. Germline values: CDR1 SGHAT, CDR2 FQNNGV. The length of the CDR3 is 15 residues. The CDR3 DNA sequence: TGTGCCAGCAGCTTAGAAGGTGGGTCTAAAGTTGGAGCTTTCTTT. It encodes CASSLEGGSKVGAFF.

This chain connects TRBV28 to TRBJ2-2, with 10 bases lining up with TRBD2. The CDR3 sequence is 16 residues long. Looked up from germline, CDR1 is MDHEN and CDR2 is SYDVKM. Trimming at V came to 1 base and at J to 2 bases, leaving 1 base not matched to a gene. The CDR3 DNA is TGTGCCAGCAGTTTATCTAGCGGGAGCAACACCGGGGAGCTGTTTTTT. Translated: CASSLSSGSNTGELFF.

The chain joins TRBV5-6 to TRBJ2-3; no reliable D call. Trimming took 6 bases from V and 1 from J, leaving 15 bases between them. CDR3 length: 15 amino acids. CDR1 SGHDT and CDR2 YYEEEE come from the germline V gene. CDR3 loop: CASTTKGIRTDTQYF. CDR3 DNA: TGTGCCAGCACCACAAAGGGTATCCGCACAGATACGCAGTATTTT.

This chain links TRBV11-2 with TRBJ2-3, with D maybe TRBD2 (5 bases). V lost 2 bases, J lost 2 bases, and 14 bases lay in between. The CDR3 has 16 amino acids. Germline V lookup: CDR1 SGHAT, CDR2 FQNNGV. CDR3 bases: TGTGCCAGCAGCTTAACCCCTAGCAGATACACAGATACGCAGTATTTT. This gives the protein CASSLTPSRYTDTQYF.

This clone appeared a single time. J is TRBJ1-1 and V is TRBV19; D is perhaps TRBD1 (5 bases). Germline CDR1 and CDR2: LNHDA and SQIVND (reference sequence). V was clipped by 6 bases and J by 0 bases, with 11 bases between them. The CDR3 loop spans 14 amino acids. CDR3: CASRNRPLNTEAFF. CDR3 bases: TGTGCCAGTAGAAACAGGCCATTGAACACTGAAGCTTTCTTT.

The CDR3 nucleotides are TGTGCCAGCAGTCCGGACAGGGTTAGGGCCAAGCAGTTCTTC. The encoded protein is CASSPDRVRAKQFF. This chain joins TRBV28 and TRBJ2-1, with 8 bases lining up with TRBD1. There are 14 residues in the CDR3. From germline, CDR1 is MDHEN and CDR2 SYDVKM. Germline trimming cut 5 bases from V and 11 bases from J; bases unmatched to any gene: 11.

The CDR3 is CASSQDGLAGVNEQFF. The CDR3 bases are TGTGCCAGCAGCCAGGATGGACTAGCGGGAGTCAATGAGCAGTTCTTC. This chain connects TRBV4-2 to TRBJ2-1; 13 bases are a match to TRBD2. J was trimmed by 6 bases and V by 3 bases; bases with no gene match: 5. CDR1 is LGHNA and CDR2 is YNFKEQ in the germline V gene. There are 16 residues in the CDR3.

The V gene is TRBV7-3, the J gene TRBJ1-1; D is undetermined. From germline, CDR1 is SGHTA and CDR2 FQGTGA. V dropped 1 base and J dropped 1 base, with 7 bases sitting between them. The CDR3 spans 14 residues. DNA of the CDR3: TGTGCCAGCAGCTTAAACTCAGGGAACACTGAAGCTTTCTTT. Protein sequence: CASSLNSGNTEAFF. The variable domain in full, with the rest retrieved from reference TRBV7-3 and TRBJ1-1, is GAGVSQTPSNKVTEKGKYVELRCDPISGHTALYWYRQSLGQGPEFLIYFQGTGAADDSGLPNDRFFAVRPEGSVSTLKIQRTERGDSAVYLCASSLNSGNTEAFFGQGTRLTVV.

This clone was observed a single time. This chain connects TRBV21-1 to TRBJ2-1; no check of the table's D call, TRBD2, against the DNA was made. TRBV21-1 is a pseudogene. This CDR3 has 17 residues. The CDR3 DNA follows: TGTGCCAGTTTCCCAAAATATCTAGCGGAGACCTACAATGAGCAGTTCTTC. It yields the protein CASFPKYLAETYNEQFF.

The V and J genes are TRBV27 and TRBJ2-3; D is ambiguous. The CDR3 length is 12 residues. V shed 10 bases and J shed 7 bases, with 15 bases lying between them. Germline V lookup: CDR1 MNHEY, CDR2 SMNVEV (reference sequence). CDR3 coding DNA: TGTGCCATCACAGTGCCGCCCCATACGCAGTATTTT. It translates to CAITVPPHTQYF.

The chain links TRBV13 to TRBJ2-2; tentatively, D is TRBD2 (6 bases). V lost 5 bases and J 6 bases, leaving 7 bases between the germline ends. The length of the CDR3 is 12 residues. Germline CDR1 reads PRHDT; CDR2 reads FYEKMQ (reference sequence). CDR3 residues: CASSPGAGELFF. CDR3 coding DNA: TGTGCCAGCAGCCCGGGGGCCGGGGAGCTGTTTTTT.

The chain links TRBV28 to TRBJ1-1, with a possible D match to TRBD1 (5 bases). This CDR3 spans 13 amino acids. V dropped 4 bases and J dropped 4 bases, with 10 bases sitting between them. Germline loops: CDR1 MDHEN, CDR2 SYDVKM. For the CDR3, the DNA is TGTGCCAGCAGTTACGGGGGAATCACTGAAGCTTTCTTT. Protein product: CASSYGGITEAFF.

A single count supports this clone. The gene calls are TRBV5-1 and TRBJ2-3, with 7 bases matching TRBD2. The CDR3 length is 15 residues. J lost 2 bases, V lost 4 bases, and 7 bases had no gene match. Germline assignment: CDR1 SGHRS and CDR2 YFSETQ. The CDR3 bases are TGCGCCAGCAGCACTCCTAGCGGTGCCACAGATACGCAGTATTTT. This translates into CASSTPSGATDTQYF.